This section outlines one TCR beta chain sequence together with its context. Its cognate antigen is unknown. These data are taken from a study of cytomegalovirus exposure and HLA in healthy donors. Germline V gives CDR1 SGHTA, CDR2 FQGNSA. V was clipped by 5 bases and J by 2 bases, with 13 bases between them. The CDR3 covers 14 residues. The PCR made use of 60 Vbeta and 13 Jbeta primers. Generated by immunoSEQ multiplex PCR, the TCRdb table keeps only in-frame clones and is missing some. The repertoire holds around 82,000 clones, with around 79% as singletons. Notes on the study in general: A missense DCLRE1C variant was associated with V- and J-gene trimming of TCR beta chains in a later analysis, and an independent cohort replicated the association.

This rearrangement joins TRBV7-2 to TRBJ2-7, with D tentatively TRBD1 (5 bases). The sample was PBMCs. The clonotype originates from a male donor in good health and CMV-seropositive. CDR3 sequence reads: CASSPHQGPYEQYF. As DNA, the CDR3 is TGTGCCAGCAGCCCCCACCAGGGTCCCTACGAGCAGTACTTC.